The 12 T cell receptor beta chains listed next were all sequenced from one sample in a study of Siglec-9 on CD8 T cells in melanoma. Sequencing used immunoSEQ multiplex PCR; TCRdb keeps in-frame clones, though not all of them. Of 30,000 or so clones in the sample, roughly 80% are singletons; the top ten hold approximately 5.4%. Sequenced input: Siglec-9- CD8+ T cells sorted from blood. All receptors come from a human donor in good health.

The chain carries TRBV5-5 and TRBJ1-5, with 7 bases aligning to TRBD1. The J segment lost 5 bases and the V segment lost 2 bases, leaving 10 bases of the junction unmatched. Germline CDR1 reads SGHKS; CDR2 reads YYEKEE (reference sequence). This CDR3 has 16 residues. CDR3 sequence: CASSFHPDRADQPQHF. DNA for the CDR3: TGTGCCAGCAGCTTCCACCCCGACAGGGCGGATCAGCCCCAGCATTTT. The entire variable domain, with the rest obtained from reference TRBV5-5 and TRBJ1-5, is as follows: DAGVTQSPTHLIKTRGQQVTLRCSPISGHKSVSWYQQVLGQGPQFIFQYYEKEERGRGNFPDRFSARQFPNYSSELNVNALLLGDSALYLCASSFHPDRADQPQHFGDGTRLSIL.

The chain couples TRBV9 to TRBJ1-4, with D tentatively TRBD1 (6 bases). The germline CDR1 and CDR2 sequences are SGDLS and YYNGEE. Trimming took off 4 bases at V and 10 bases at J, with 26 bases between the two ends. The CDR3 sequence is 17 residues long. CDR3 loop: CASSPIQIGGAGGKLFF. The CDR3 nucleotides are TGTGCCAGCAGCCCCATCCAGATCGGGGGGGCCGGTGGAAAACTGTTTTTT.

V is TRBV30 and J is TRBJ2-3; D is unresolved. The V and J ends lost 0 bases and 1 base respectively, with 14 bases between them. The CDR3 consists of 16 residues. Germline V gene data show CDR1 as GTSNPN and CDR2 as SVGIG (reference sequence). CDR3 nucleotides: TGTGCCTGGAGTGTCCTGTCTAGGGCGGGCACAGATACGCAGTATTTT. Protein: CAWSVLSRAGTDTQYF.

The CDR3 loop is CASSLSGLAGALVYEQYF. As DNA, the CDR3 is TGTGCCAGCAGTTTATCGGGACTAGCGGGGGCTCTTGTCTACGAGCAGTACTTC. The chain joins TRBV27 to TRBJ2-7; TRBD2 agrees at 14 bases. The ends lost 0 bases at V and 3 bases at J; junction bases unmatched: 7. This CDR3 has 18 amino acids. Looked up from germline, CDR1 is MNHEY and CDR2 is SMNVEV (reference sequence).

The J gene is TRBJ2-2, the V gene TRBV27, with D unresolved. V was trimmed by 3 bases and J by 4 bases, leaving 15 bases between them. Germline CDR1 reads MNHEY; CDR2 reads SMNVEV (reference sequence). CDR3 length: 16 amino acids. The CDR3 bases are TGTGCCAGCAGTTTGAATACAGCGAGGAGCACCGGGGAGCTGTTTTTT. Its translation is CASSLNTARSTGELFF.

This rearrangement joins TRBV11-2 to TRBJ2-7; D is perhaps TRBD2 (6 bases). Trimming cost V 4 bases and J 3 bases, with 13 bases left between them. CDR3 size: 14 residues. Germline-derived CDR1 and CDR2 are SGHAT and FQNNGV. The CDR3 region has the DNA TGTGCCAGCAGCTCGGTGGGGGGATACTACGAGCAGTACTTC. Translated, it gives CASSSVGGYYEQYF. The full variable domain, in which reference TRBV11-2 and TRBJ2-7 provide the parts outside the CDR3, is EAGVAQSPRYKIIEKRQSVAFWCNPISGHATLYWYQQILGQGPKLLIQFQNNGVVDDSQLPKDRFSAERLKGVDSTLKIQPAKLEDSAVYLCASSSVGGYYEQYFGPGTRLTVT.

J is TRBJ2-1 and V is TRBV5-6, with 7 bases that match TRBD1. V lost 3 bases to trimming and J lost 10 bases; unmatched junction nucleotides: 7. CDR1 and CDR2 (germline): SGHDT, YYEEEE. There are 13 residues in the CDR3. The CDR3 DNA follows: TGTGCCAGCAGCTGGGCAGGACAGGAAGAGCAGTTCTTC. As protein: CASSWAGQEEQFF.

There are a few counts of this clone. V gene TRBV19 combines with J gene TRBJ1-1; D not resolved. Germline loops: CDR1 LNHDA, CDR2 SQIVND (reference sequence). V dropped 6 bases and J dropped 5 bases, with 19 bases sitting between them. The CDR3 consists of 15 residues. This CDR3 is CASSSFRMRRTEAFF. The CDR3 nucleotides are TGTGCCAGTAGCTCATTCAGGATGAGAAGGACTGAAGCTTTCTTT.

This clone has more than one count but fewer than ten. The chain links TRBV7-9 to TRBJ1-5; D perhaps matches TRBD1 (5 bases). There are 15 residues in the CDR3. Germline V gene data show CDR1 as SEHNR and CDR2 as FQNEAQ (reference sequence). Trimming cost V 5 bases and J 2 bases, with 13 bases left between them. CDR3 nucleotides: TGTGCCAGCAGCCCCGGGGGGGACGGCAATCAGCCCCAGCATTTT. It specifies CASSPGGDGNQPQHF.

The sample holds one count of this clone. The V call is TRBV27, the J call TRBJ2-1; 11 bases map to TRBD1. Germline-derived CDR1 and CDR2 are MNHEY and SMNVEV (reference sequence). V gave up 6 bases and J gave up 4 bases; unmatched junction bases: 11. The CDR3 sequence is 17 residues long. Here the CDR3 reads CASSSPPGQGVYNEQFF. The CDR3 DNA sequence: TGTGCCAGCAGCTCCCCACCGGGACAGGGGGTATACAATGAGCAGTTCTTC.

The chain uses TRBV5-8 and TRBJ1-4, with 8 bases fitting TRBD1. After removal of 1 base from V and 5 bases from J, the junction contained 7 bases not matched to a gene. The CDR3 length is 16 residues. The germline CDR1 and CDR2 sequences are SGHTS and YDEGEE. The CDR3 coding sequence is TGTGCCAGCAGCTTGTCCATAACAGGGGGAAATGAAAAACTGTTTTTT. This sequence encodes CASSLSITGGNEKLFF.

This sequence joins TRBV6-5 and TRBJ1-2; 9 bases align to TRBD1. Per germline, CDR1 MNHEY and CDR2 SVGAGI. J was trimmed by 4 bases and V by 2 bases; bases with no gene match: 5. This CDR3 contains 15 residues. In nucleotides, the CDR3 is TGTGCCAGCAGTTACACCGGGACAGGGACCTATGGCTACACCTTC. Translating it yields CASSYTGTGTYGYTF.